A single sample is the source of the 2 T cell receptor beta chains below, sequenced in a study of neurological immune-mediated disorders. TCRdb passed the 5' RACE reads through MiXCR, listing each CDR3 protein once. The sample lists tens of thousands of distinct CDR3 sequences; 10% to 13% were seen once. The sequencing input was PBMCs. These receptors came from a woman aged 40 to 55 with HTLV-1-associated myelopathy (HAM/TSP).

This clonotype has at least ten counts. This rearrangement joins TRBV2 to TRBJ2-7; TRBD1 might be the D (6 bases). V dropped 3 bases and J dropped 5 bases, with 14 bases sitting between them. Germline values: CDR1 SNHLY, CDR2 FYNNEI. This CDR3 has 14 residues. This CDR3 is CASSERQAKDEQYF. The CDR3, as DNA: TGTGCCAGCAGTGAGCGACAGGCGAAAGACGAGCAGTACTTC.

The chain has TRBV18 and TRBJ2-7; D possibly matches TRBD1 or TRBD2 (5 bases each). CDR3 size: 14 residues. The V and J ends lost 6 bases and 0 bases respectively, with 12 bases between them. In germline, CDR1 is KGHSH, CDR2 LQKENI. CDR3 residues: CASSGAVSSYEQYF. For the CDR3, the DNA is TGTGCCAGCTCCGGGGCAGTAAGCTCCTACGAGCAGTACTTC.